This TCR beta chain comes out of a study of beta chain features in type 1 diabetes. The isolated RNA, all of it, was reverse transcribed, so expressed TCRB transcripts were what got sequenced. The table came from immunoSEQ multiplex PCR; TCRdb's copy has only in-frame clones and leaves some out. The sample holds about 410,000 clones, about 14% seen once. Sorting based on CD45RO/CCR7/CD25/CD127/CD95/CD27 separated CD4+ naive, central memory, regulatory and stem cell-like memory cells. In this sample, this clone turned up a few times. The antigen is undetermined. The CDR3 consists of 13 residues. Germline loops: CDR1 SGHAT, CDR2 FQDESV (reference sequence). Trimming removed 1 base at V and 9 bases at J, with 9 bases between. Study-wide findings and caveats: For type 1 diabetes patients, VDJ junctions showed fewer insertions and more deletions. Whether HLA type influences TCRB rearrangement remained unresolved here. People with Type 1 diabetes carried modestly yet significantly shorter TCRB CDR3s in all four CD4+ subsets.

The origin of this receptor is a man aged 30 to 39 in good health. The rearrangement joins TRBV11-1 to TRBJ2-2; the D is unclear. Sequenced sample: naive CD4+ T cells from blood. The CDR3 spells CASSLVGSRELFF. CDR3 coding DNA: TGTGCCAGCAGCTTAGTGGGCAGCCGGGAGCTGTTTTTT.